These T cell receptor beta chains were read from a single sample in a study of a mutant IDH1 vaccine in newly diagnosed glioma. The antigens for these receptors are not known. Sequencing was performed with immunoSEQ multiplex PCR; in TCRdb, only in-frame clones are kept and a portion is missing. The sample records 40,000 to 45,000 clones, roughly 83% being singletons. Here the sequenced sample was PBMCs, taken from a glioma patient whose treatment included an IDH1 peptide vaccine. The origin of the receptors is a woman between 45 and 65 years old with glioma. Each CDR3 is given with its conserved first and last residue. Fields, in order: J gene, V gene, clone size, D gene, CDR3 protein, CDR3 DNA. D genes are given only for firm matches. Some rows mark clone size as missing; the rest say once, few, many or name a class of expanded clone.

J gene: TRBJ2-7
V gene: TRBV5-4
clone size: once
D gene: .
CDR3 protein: CASSLGQGLSYEQYF
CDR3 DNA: TGTGCCAGCAGCTTGGGGCAGGGTTTATCCTACGAGCAGTACTTC

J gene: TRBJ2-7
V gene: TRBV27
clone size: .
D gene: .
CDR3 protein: CASSPFGPREQYF
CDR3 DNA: TGTGCCAGCAGTCCGTTCGGTCCTCGCGAGCAGTACTTC

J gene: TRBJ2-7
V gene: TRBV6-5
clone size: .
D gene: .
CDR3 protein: CASSPPNRPYEQYF
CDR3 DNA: TGTGCCAGCAGTCCCCCGAACAGGCCCTACGAGCAGTACTTC

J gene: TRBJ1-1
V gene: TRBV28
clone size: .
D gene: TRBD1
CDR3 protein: CASSPGGQGGNTEAFF
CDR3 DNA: TGTGCCAGCAGCCCTGGTGGACAGGGGGGAAACACTGAAGCTTTCTTT

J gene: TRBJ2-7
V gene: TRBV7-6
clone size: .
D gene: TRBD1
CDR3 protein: CASSPGQSYEQYF
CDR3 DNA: TGTGCCAGCAGCCCGGGACAGTCCTACGAGCAGTACTTC

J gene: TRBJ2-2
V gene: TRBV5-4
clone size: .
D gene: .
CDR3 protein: CASSTQGVTGELFF
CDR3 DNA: TGTGCCAGCAGCACCCAGGGAGTCACCGGGGAGCTGTTTTTT

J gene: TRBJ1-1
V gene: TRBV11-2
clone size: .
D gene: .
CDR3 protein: CASSLREDTEAFF
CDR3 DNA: TGTGCCAGCAGCTTGAGGGAGGACACTGAAGCTTTCTTT

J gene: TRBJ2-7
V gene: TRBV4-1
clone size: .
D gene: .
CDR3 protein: CASSQTIGGGRDEQYF
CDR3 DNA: TGCGCCAGCAGCCAAACGATAGGTGGGGGGCGGGACGAGCAGTACTTC

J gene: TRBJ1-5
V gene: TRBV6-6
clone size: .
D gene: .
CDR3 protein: CASSYADRSQPQHF
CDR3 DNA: TGTGCCAGCAGTTACGCCGACCGAAGTCAGCCCCAGCATTTT

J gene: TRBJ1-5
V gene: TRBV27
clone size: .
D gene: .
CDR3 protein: CASRVDSNQPQHF
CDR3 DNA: TGTGCCAGCAGAGTTGACAGTAATCAGCCCCAGCATTTT

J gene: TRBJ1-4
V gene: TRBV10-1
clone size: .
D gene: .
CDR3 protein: CASSDLEVPKTMCREKLFF
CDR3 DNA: TGCGCCAGCAGTGATCTGGAGGTCCCCAAAACGATGTGTCGTGAAAAACTGTTTTTT

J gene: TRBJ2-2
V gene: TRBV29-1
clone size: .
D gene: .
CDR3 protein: CSVPSGLNTGELFF
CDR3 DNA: TGCAGCGTTCCCTCGGGCCTTAACACCGGGGAGCTGTTTTTT

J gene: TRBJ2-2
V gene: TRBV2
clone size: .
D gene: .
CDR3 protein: CASSVVGNTGELFF
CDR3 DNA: TGTGCCAGCAGTGTAGTTGGGAACACCGGGGAGCTGTTTTTT

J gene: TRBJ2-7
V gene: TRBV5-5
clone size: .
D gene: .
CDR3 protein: CASSFQSGETYEQYF
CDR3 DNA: TGTGCCAGCAGCTTCCAGTCAGGAGAAACCTACGAGCAGTACTTC

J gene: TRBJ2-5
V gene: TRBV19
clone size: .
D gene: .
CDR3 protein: CASSPSAPGETQYF
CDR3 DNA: TGTGCCAGTAGTCCCTCAGCACCTGGGGAGACCCAGTACTTC

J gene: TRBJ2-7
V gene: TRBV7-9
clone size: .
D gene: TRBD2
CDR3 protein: CAGTTPSGGPSGEQYF
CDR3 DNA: TGTGCCGGGACCACCCCTAGCGGGGGCCCCTCGGGGGAGCAGTACTTC

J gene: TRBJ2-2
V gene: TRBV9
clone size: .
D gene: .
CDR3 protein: CASEPQTNTGELFF
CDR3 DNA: TGTGCCAGCGAACCACAGACGAACACCGGGGAGCTGTTTTTT

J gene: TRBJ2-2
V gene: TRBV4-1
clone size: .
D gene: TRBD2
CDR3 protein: CASSLPTSGGAGELFF
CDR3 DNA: TGCGCCAGCAGCCTCCCGACTAGCGGGGGGGCCGGGGAGCTGTTTTTT

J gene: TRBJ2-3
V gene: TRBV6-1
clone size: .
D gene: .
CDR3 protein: CASIRSSTDTQYF
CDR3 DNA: TGTGCCAGCATCCGGTCCAGCACAGATACGCAGTATTTT

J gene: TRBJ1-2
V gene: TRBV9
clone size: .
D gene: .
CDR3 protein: CASSVEPGVDYGYTF
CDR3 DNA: TGTGCCAGCAGCGTAGAGCCGGGGGTGGACTATGGCTACACCTTC

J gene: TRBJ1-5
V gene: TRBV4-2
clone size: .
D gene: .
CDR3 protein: CASSQVGESNQPQHF
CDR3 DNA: TGTGCCAGCAGCCAAGTCGGGGAAAGCAATCAGCCCCAGCATTTT

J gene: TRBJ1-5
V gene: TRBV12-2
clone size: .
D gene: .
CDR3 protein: CASRLAHGTGKCNQPQHF
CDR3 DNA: TGTGCAAGTCGCTTAGCGCATGGGACAGGGAAGTGCAATCAGCCCCAGCATTTT

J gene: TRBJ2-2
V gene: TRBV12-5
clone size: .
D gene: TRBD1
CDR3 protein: CASGPDRVYTGELFF
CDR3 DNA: TGTGCTAGTGGCCCGGACAGGGTCTACACCGGGGAGCTGTTTTTT

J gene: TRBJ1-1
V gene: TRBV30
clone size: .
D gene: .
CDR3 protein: CAWIGSMKRTEAFF
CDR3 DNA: TGTGCCTGGATCGGATCGATGAAGAGGACTGAAGCTTTCTTT

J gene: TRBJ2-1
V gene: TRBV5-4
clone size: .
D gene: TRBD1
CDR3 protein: CASSLGQGVNEQFF
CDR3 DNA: TGTGCCAGCAGCTTGGGACAGGGAGTCAATGAGCAGTTCTTC

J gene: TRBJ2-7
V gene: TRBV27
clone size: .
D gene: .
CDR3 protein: CASSLGRELTGTRGLYEQYF
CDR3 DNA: TGTGCCAGCAGTTTAGGTCGAGAATTAACCGGGACACGGGGTCTCTACGAGCAGTACTTC

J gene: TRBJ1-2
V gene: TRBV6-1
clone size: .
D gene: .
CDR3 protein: CASSARVPGIYGYTF
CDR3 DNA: TGTGCCAGCAGTGCCCGGGTCCCCGGGATCTATGGCTACACCTTC

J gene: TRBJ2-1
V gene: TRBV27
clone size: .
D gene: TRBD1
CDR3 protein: CASSLSGTWDRYEQFF
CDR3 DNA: TGTGCCAGCAGTTTATCAGGAACCTGGGACAGATATGAGCAGTTCTTC

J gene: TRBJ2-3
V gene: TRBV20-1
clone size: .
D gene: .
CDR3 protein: CSLPGPDTQYF
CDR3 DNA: TGCAGCCTTCCAGGACCAGATACGCAGTATTTT

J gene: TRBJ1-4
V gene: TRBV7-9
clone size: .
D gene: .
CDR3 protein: CASSPGGATNEKLFF
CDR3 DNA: TGTGCCAGCAGCCCCGGGGGCGCAACTAATGAAAAACTGTTTTTT

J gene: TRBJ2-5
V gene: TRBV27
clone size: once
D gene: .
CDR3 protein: CASSSREPQETQYF
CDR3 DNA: TGTGCCAGCAGTAGCAGAGAACCCCAAGAGACCCAGTACTTC

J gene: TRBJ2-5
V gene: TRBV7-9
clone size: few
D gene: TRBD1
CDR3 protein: CASSFPLRTGGETQYF
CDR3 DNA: TGTGCCAGCAGCTTCCCCCTAAGGACAGGAGGAGAGACCCAGTACTTC

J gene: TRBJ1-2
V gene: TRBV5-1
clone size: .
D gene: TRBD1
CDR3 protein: CASRSGTVNYGYTF
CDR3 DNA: TGCGCCAGCAGATCCGGGACAGTCAACTATGGCTACACCTTC

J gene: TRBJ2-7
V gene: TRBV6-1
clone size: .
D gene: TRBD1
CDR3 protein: CASSEGQGATYEQYF
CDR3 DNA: TGTGCCAGCAGTGAAGGACAGGGGGCGACCTACGAGCAGTACTTC

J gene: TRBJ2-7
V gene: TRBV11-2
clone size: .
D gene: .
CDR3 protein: CASSFSFSQGPSYEQYF
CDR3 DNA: TGTGCCAGCAGCTTTAGTTTCTCCCAGGGACCATCCTACGAGCAGTACTTC

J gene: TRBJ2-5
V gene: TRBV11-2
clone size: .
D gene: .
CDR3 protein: CASSLEPEETQYF
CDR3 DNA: TGTGCCAGCAGCTTAGAGCCAGAAGAGACCCAGTACTTC

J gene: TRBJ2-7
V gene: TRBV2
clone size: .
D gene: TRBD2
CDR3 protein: CASSLAAYEQYF
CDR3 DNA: TGTGCCAGCAGTCTAGCGGCTTACGAGCAGTACTTC

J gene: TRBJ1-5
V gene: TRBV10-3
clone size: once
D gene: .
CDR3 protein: CAISERNQPQHF
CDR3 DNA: TGTGCCATCAGTGAACGGAATCAGCCCCAGCATTTT

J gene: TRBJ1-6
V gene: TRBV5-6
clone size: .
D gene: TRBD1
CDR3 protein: CASSLGPPGGRSYNSPLHF
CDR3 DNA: TGTGCCAGCAGCTTGGGGCCCCCAGGGGGACGATCCTATAATTCACCCCTCCACTTT

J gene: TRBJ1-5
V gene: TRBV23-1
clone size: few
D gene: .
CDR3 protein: CASNPFLSNQPQHF
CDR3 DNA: TGCGCCAGCAACCCCTTCCTTAGCAATCAGCCCCAGCATTTT

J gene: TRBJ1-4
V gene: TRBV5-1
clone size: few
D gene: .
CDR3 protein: CASSSWATNEKLFF
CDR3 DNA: TGCGCCAGCAGCTCATGGGCAACTAATGAAAAACTGTTTTTT

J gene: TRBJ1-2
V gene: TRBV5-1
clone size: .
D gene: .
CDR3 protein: CARPTEDYGYTF
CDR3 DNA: TGCGCCAGACCCACGGAGGACTATGGCTACACCTTC

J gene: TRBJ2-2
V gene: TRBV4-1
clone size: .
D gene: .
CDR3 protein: CASSQDRAGELFF
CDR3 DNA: TGCGCCAGCAGCCAAGACAGGGCCGGGGAGCTGTTTTTT

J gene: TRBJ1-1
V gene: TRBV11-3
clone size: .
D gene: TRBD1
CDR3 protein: CASSLGQGTDEAFF
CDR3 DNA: TGTGCCAGCAGCTTGGGACAGGGCACGGACGAAGCTTTCTTT

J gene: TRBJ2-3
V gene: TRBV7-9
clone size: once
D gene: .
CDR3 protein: CASSLTQTGTDTQYF
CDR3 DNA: TGTGCCAGCAGCTTGACCCAGACAGGCACAGATACGCAGTATTTT

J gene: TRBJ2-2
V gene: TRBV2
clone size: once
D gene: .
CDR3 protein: CASQPVGRTGELFF
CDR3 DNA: TGTGCCAGCCAGCCGGTCGGGCGCACCGGGGAGCTGTTTTTT

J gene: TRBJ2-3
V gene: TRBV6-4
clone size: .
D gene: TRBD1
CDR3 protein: CASSEGTGGADTQYF
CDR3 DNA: TGTGCCAGCAGTGAGGGGACAGGGGGCGCAGATACGCAGTATTTT